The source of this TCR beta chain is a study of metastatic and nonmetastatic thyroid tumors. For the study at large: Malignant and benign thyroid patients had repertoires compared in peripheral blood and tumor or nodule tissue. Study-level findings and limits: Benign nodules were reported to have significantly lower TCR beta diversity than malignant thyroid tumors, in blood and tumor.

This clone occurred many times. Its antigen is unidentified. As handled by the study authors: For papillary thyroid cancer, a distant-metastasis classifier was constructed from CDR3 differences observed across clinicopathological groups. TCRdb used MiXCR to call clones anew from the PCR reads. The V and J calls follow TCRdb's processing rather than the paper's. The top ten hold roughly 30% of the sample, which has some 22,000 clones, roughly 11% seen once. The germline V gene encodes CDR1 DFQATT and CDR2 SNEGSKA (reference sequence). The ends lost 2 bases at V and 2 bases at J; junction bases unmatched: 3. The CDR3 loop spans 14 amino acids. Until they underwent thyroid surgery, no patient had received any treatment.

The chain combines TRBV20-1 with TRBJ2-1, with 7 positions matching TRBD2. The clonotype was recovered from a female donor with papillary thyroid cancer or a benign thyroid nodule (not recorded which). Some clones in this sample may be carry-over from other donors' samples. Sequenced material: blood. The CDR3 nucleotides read TGCAGTGCTAGACCGGGAGGCGCCTACAATGAGCAGTTCTTC. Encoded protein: CSARPGGAYNEQFF.